The source of this T cell receptor (beta chain) is a study of Graves' ophthalmopathy and Graves' hyperthyroidism. Overall study: The authors collected peripheral blood at initial diagnosis, before any treatment. General study points: Both an approximately 69% sensitivity and an approximately 76% specificity characterized the model's predictions of ophthalmopathy progression.

This clonotype occurred many times. Its antigen is as yet unknown. Amplification of TCR beta CDR3 regions used RNA transcripts. Following a first-round RT-PCR that used HTBI primers, a second-round multiplex PCR was carried out. TCRdb redid the calling of the multiplex PCR reads with MiXCR, one entry per CDR3 protein. The table records 600,000 to 700,000 distinct CDR3 sequences, roughly 41% of them present only once. PBMCs were density-gradient isolated from 10 ml fresh blood. The TCR originated in an adult man with Graves' ophthalmopathy. Specimen: peripheral blood.

The CDR3 reads CASSFQGSGWRETQYF. The CDR3 nucleotides are TGTGCCAGCAGCTTCCAGGGGTCGGGGTGGCGAGAGACCCAGTACTTC. The chain is built from TRBV7-2 and TRBJ2-5; tentatively, D is TRBD1 (6 bases). The germline gives CDR1 SGHTA, CDR2 FQGNSA. The CDR3 loop spans 16 amino acids. Trimming removed 3 bases at V and 4 bases at J, with 18 bases between. The variable domain in full, completed from reference TRBV7-2 and TRBJ2-5, reads GAGVSQSPSNKVTEKGKDVELRCDPISGHTALYWYRQSLGQGLEFLIYFQGNSAPDKSGLPSDRFSAERTGGSVSTLTIQRTQQEDSAVYLCASSFQGSGWRETQYFGPGTRLLVL.